These 13 T cell receptor beta chains were all obtained from the same sample, sequenced in a study of blood T cell repertoires in COVID-19. The table came from immunoSEQ multiplex PCR; TCRdb's copy has only in-frame clones and leaves some out. The sample records around 150,000 clones, approximately 90% being singletons. Material for sequencing was peripheral blood. These receptors were obtained from a man aged 18 to 30 with acute or convalescent COVID-19.

This chain joins TRBV18 and TRBJ1-2, with D uncertain. The V end was cut by 3 bases, the J end by 8 bases, with 19 bases between. The germline CDR1 and CDR2 sequences are KGHSH and LQKENI. The CDR3 has 15 amino acids. CDR3 sequence: CASSPLSTEGYGYTF. DNA of the CDR3: TGTGCCAGCTCACCGTTAAGCACGGAGGGTTACGGCTACACCTTC.

The CDR3 DNA follows: TGTGCCAGCAGTAGGGACAGGCAACCCTCTGGGGCCAACGTCCTGACTTTC. Translating it yields CASSRDRQPSGANVLTF. The rearrangement joins TRBV27 to TRBJ2-6, with 8 bases lining up with TRBD1. In germline, CDR1 is MNHEY, CDR2 SMNVEV (reference sequence). The ends lost 5 bases at V and 0 bases at J; junction bases unmatched: 6. This CDR3 spans 17 amino acids.

This chain uses TRBV3-1 (or the pseudogene TRBV3-2) with TRBJ2-2, with 13 nucleotides matching TRBD2. The CDR3 totals 15 residues. Germline values: CDR1 LGHDT, CDR2 YNNKEL (reference sequence). Trimming removed 7 bases from V and 5 bases from J; junction bases left unmatched: 4. CDR3 sequence: CASIQTSGRTGELFF. CDR3 nucleotides: TGTGCCAGCATCCAGACTAGCGGGAGGACCGGGGAGCTGTTTTTT.

The J gene is TRBJ2-3, the V gene TRBV11-3; TRBD2 aligns across 7 bases. From germline, CDR1 is SGHNT and CDR2 YENEEA. This CDR3 spans 14 amino acids. The trim removed 3 bases at V and 4 bases at J, leaving 4 bases unmatched. The CDR3 DNA sequence: TGTGCCAGCAGCTTGGGAGGGGCAGCAGATACGCAGTATTTT. This encodes CASSLGGAADTQYF.

The V gene is TRBV27, the J gene TRBJ1-5; 8 nucleotides line up with TRBD1. This CDR3 has 14 amino acids. The J segment lost 7 bases and the V segment lost 5 bases, leaving 7 bases of the junction unmatched. Germline-derived CDR1 and CDR2 are MNHEY and SMNVEV (reference sequence). The CDR3 loop is CASSHRTGWQPQHF. The CDR3 DNA follows: TGTGCCAGCAGTCACCGGACAGGGTGGCAGCCCCAGCATTTT.

This sequence joins TRBV9 and TRBJ1-3, with D hard to call. The CDR3 spans 15 residues. Deletions cut 3 bases from V and 0 bases from J, with 10 bases between. Per germline, CDR1 SGDLS and CDR2 YYNGEE. The CDR3 DNA sequence: TGTGCCAGCAGCGCGCTAGTCAGCTCTGGAAACACCATATATTTT. Translated: CASSALVSSGNTIYF.

This clone was seen just once. The rearrangement uses TRBV5-1 and TRBJ1-5; D is unresolved. Trimming cost V 4 bases and J 5 bases, with 13 bases left between them. The V gene's germline CDR1 is SGHRS and CDR2 YFSETQ. CDR3 length: 14 amino acids. The CDR3 sequence is CASSPDRGDQPQHF. In DNA form, the CDR3 reads TGCGCCAGCAGCCCTGACCGGGGAGATCAGCCCCAGCATTTT.

The CDR3 reads CASSMGLAGVVAEQFF. CDR3 DNA: TGTGCCAGTAGTATGGGACTAGCGGGAGTCGTCGCTGAGCAGTTCTTC. This rearrangement joins TRBV19 to TRBJ2-1; 14 bases are shared with TRBD2. The germline V gene has CDR1 LNHDA and CDR2 SQIVND (reference sequence). J gave up 9 bases and V 3 bases, and 7 bases lay outside the gene matches. This CDR3 region has 16 residues.

This clone was seen only a few times. The chain employs TRBV5-1 and TRBJ2-1, with D maybe TRBD1 (6 bases). The CDR3 consists of 16 residues. Trimming shortened V by 1 base and J by 3 bases, and 14 bases separated the two germline ends. CDR1 is SGHRS and CDR2 is YFSETQ in the germline V gene. This chain's CDR3 is CASSLHWDNNYNEQFF. The CDR3 bases are TGCGCCAGCAGCTTGCATTGGGACAATAACTACAATGAGCAGTTCTTC.

CDR3 protein: CASSNTGATNEKLFF. CDR3 DNA sequence: TGTGCCAGCAGCAACACAGGCGCAACTAATGAAAAACTGTTTTTT. The chain employs TRBV9 and TRBJ1-4, with D perhaps TRBD1 (5 bases). V was clipped by 4 bases and J by 0 bases, with 10 bases between them. CDR3 length: 15 residues. Germline assignment: CDR1 SGDLS and CDR2 YYNGEE.

V usage is TRBV19 and J usage is TRBJ1-1; 8 bases map to TRBD1. In germline, CDR1 is LNHDA, CDR2 SQIVND (reference sequence). Germline trimming cut 6 bases from V and 6 bases from J; bases unmatched to any gene: 9. This CDR3 has 14 residues. The CDR3 reads CASRKDRGRAEAFF. The CDR3 region has the DNA TGTGCCAGTAGAAAAGACAGGGGTCGCGCTGAAGCTTTCTTT.

V is TRBV30 and J is TRBJ1-1; maybe TRBD1 (6 bases). The germline CDR1 and CDR2 sequences are GTSNPN and SVGIG (reference sequence). Trimming removed 1 base from V and 5 bases from J, with 14 bases in between. This CDR3 has 14 residues. The CDR3 DNA follows: TGTGCCTGGAGTGGAGGGGGGCGGGGGACTGAAGCTTTCTTT. Protein product: CAWSGGGRGTEAFF.

The CDR3 sequence: CASSQQGAKIYEQYF. The CDR3 nucleotides are TGCGCCAGCAGCCAACAGGGGGCGAAGATATACGAGCAGTACTTC. This chain connects TRBV4-1 to TRBJ2-7; the match to TRBD1 covers 8 bases. Germline CDR1 reads MGHRA; CDR2 reads YSYEKL. Trimming removed 2 bases from V and 4 bases from J; junction bases left unmatched: 7. The CDR3 contains 15 residues.